This T cell receptor beta chain came from a study of Ad26.COV2.S vaccination and SARS-CoV-2 variants. The CDR3 contains 11 residues. Trimming left V 7 bases short and J 6 bases short, with 8 bases between. Looked up from germline, CDR1 is KGHDR and CDR2 is SFDVKD. This sample's treatment: some 19 received Ad26.COV2.S at low or high dose, single or two shots; about 5 received placebo; per-sample allocation not given. It was on day 63 after the first vaccine or placebo injection that samples were taken. Assay: immunoSEQ multiplex PCR; the TCRdb copy retains only in-frame clones and omits some. The data hold some 390,000 clones, with around 91% observed a single time.

The rearrangement uses TRBV24-1 and TRBJ1-2; unclear D gene. The clonotype was recovered from a person aged 18-60 years who received the Ad26.COV2.S COVID-19 vaccine or a placebo. The sample was peripheral blood, taken in a trial of Ad26.COV2.S vaccine versus placebo. CDR3 loop: CATRFGHGYTF. The CDR3 coding sequence is TGTGCCACCAGGTTTGGTCATGGCTACACCTTC.